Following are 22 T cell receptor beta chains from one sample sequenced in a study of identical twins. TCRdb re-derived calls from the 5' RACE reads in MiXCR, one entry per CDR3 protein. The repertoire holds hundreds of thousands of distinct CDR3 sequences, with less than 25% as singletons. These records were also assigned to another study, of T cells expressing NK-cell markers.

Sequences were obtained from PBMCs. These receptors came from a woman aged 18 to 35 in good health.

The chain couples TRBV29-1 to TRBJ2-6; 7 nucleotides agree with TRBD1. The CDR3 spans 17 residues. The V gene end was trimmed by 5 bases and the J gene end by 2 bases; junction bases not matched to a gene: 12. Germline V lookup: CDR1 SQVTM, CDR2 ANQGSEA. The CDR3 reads CSVSGTDAAPGANVLTF. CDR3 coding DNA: TGCAGCGTTTCGGGGACAGACGCCGCCCCTGGGGCCAACGTCCTGACTTTC.

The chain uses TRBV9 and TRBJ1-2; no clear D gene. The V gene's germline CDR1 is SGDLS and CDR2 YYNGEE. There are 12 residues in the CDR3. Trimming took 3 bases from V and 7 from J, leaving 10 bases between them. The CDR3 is CASSGLAIGYTF. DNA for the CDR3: TGTGCCAGCAGCGGACTGGCGATTGGCTACACCTTC.

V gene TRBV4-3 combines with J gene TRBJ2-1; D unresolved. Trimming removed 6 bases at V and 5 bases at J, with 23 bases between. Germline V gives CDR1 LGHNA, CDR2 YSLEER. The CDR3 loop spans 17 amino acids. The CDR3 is CASSPSTAGPRDNEQFF. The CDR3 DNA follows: TGCGCCAGCAGTCCCTCAACAGCCGGGCCGCGAGACAATGAGCAGTTCTTC.

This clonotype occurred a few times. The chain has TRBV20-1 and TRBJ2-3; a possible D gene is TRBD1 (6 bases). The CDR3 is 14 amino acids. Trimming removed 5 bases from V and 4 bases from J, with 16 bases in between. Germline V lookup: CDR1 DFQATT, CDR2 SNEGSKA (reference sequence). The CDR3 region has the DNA TGCAGTGCTCCGTACAGGGATTCGGCAGATACGCAGTATTTT. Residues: CSAPYRDSADTQYF.

CDR3 in DNA: TGTGCCAGCAGTTTACCCCCAGGGACAGGGAAGACCGGGGAGCTGTTTTTT. Protein sequence: CASSLPPGTGKTGELFF. This chain connects TRBV6-5 to TRBJ2-2; 9 bases line up with TRBD1. The trim removed 4 bases at V and 5 bases at J, leaving 11 bases unmatched. From germline, CDR1 is MNHEY and CDR2 SVGAGI. CDR3 length equals 17 residues.

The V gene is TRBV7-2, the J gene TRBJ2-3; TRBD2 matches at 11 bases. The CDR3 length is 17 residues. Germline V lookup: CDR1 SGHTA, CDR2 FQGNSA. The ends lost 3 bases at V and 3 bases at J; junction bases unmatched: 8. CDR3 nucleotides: TGTGCCAGCAGCTTCGCAACCCTAGCGGGAGGAACAGATACGCAGTATTTT. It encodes CASSFATLAGGTDTQYF. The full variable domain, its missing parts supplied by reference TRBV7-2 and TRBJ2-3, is GAGVSQSPSNKVTEKGKDVELRCDPISGHTALYWYRQSLGQGLEFLIYFQGNSAPDKSGLPSDRFSAERTGGSVSTLTIQRTQQEDSAVYLCASSFATLAGGTDTQYFGPGTRLTVL.

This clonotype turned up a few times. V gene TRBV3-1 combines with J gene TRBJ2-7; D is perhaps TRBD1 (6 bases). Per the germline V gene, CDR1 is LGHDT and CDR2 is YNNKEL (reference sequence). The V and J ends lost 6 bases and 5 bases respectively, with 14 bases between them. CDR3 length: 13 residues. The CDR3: CASSRSGDHEQYF. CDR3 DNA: TGTGCCAGCAGTCGATCAGGGGATCACGAGCAGTACTTC.

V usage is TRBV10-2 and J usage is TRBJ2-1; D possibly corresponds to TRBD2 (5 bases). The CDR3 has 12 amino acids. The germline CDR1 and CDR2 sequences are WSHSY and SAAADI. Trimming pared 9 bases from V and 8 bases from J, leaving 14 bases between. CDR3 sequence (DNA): TGCGCCAGTCACTCCTTCGGGGATGAGCAGTTCTTC. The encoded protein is CASHSFGDEQFF.

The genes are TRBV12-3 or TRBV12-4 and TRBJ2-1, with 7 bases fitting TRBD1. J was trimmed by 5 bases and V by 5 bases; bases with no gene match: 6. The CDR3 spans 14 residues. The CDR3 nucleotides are TGTGCCAGCAGTCTTGGGACAGTGCACAATGAGCAGTTCTTC. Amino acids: CASSLGTVHNEQFF.

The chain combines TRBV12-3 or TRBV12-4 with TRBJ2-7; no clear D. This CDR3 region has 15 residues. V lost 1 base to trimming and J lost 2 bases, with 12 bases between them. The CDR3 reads CASSLDAASTYEQYF. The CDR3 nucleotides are TGTGCCAGCAGTTTAGACGCGGCCTCTACCTACGAGCAGTACTTC.

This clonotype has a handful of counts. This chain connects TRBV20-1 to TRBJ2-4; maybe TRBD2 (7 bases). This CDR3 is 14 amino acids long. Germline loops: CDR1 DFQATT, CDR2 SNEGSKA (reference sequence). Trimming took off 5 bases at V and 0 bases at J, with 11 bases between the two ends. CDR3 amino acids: CSAGGGRAKNIQYF. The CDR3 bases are TGCAGTGCTGGGGGCGGGAGAGCCAAAAACATTCAGTACTTC.

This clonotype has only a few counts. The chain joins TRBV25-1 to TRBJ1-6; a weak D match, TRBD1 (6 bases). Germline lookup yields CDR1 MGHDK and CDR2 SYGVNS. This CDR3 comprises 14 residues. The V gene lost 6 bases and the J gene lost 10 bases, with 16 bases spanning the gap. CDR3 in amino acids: CASRQGGVDSPLHF. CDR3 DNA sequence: TGTGCCAGCAGACAGGGAGGTGTTGACTCACCCCTCCACTTT.

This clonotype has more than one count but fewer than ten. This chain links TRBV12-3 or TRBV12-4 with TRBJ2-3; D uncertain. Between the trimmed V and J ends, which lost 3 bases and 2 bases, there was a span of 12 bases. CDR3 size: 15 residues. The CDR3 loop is CASSFGLELTDTQYF. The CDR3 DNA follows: TGTGCCAGCAGTTTTGGGCTCGAACTCACAGATACGCAGTATTTT.

The CDR3 reads CSADQSGTTDTQYF. DNA of the CDR3: TGCAGTGCTGACCAGAGCGGGACCACAGATACGCAGTATTTT. J is TRBJ2-3 and V is TRBV20-1, with 7 nucleotides matching TRBD2. The CDR3 has 14 amino acids. Germline V CDR1 and CDR2: DFQATT, SNEGSKA (reference sequence). Unmatched junction bases numbered 7, after V lost 5 bases and J lost 2 bases.

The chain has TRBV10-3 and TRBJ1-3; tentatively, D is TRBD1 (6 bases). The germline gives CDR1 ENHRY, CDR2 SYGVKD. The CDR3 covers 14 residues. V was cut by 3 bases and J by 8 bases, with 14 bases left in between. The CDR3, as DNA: TGTGCCATCAGTGACTCAGGGGCCGAGGACACCATATATTTT. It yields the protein CAISDSGAEDTIYF.

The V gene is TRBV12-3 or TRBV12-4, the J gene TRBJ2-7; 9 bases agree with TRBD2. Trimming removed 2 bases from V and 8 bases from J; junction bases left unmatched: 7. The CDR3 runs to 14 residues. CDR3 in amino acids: CASSLISGSYKQYF. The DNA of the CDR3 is TGTGCCAGCAGTTTAATTAGCGGGAGTTATAAGCAGTACTTC.

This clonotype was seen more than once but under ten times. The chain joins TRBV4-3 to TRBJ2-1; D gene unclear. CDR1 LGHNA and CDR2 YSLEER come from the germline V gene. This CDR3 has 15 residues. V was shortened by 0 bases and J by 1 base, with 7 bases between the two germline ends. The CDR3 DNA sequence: TGCGCCAGCAGCCAAGATTCTAGGTCCTACAATGAGCAGTTCTTC. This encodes CASSQDSRSYNEQFF.

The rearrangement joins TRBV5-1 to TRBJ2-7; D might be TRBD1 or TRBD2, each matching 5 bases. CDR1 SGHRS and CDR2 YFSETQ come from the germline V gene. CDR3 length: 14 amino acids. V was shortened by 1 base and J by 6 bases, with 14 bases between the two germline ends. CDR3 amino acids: CASSLRAPGPEQYF. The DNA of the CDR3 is TGCGCCAGCAGCTTGAGGGCCCCGGGGCCCGAGCAGTACTTC.

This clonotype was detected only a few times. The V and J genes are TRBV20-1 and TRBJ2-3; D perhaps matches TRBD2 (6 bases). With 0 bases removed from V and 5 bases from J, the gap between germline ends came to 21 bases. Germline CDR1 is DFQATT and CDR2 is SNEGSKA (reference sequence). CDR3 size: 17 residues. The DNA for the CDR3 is TGCAGTGCTAGAGATCCCCTGGGGGGATGGGGGAGAGATACGCAGTATTTT. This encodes CSARDPLGGWGRDTQYF.

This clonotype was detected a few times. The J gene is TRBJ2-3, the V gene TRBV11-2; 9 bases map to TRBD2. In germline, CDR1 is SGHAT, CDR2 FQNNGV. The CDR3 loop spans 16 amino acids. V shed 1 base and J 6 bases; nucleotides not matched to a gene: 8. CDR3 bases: TGTGCCAGCAGCTTAGGGAATAGCGGGGGAATCGATACGCAGTATTTT. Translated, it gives CASSLGNSGGIDTQYF.

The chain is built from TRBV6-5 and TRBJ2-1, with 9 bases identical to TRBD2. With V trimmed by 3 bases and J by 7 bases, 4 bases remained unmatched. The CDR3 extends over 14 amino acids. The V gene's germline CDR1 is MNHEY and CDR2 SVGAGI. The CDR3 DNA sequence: TGTGCCAGCAGTTATAGCGGGAGTAGTAATGAGCAGTTCTTC. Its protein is CASSYSGSSNEQFF.

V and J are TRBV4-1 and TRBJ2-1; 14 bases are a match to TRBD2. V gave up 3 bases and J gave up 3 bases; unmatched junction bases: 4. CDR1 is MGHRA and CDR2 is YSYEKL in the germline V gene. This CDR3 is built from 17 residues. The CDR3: CASSQATSGRVYNEQFF. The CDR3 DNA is TGCGCCAGCAGCCAGGCGACTAGCGGGAGGGTCTACAATGAGCAGTTCTTC.